Here is one T cell receptor (beta chain) with its context. Germline V gives CDR1 SGHRS, CDR2 YFSETQ. The length of the CDR3 is 15 residues. V was trimmed by 0 bases and J by 1 base, leaving 10 bases between them. Data came from immunoSEQ multiplex PCR; TCRdb stores just in-frame clones and leaves some out. Of 130,000 to 150,000 clones listed, roughly 90% are singletons. This entry comes from a study of blood T cell repertoires in COVID-19. What was sequenced was peripheral blood. This sequence was found in a human donor in a cohort sampled during active COVID-19. This rearrangement joins TRBV5-1 to TRBJ1-1; the D gene is possibly TRBD1 (6 bases). The CDR3 is CASSLDRVENTEAFF. As DNA, the CDR3 is TGCGCCAGCAGCTTGGACAGGGTCGAGAACACTGAAGCTTTCTTT.